Reported below is one T cell receptor (beta chain). The target antigen is unknown. Sequencing used immunoSEQ multiplex PCR; TCRdb keeps in-frame clones, though not all of them. Found here are around 10,000 clones, 81% of them singletons; the top ten hold over 0.7%. The sample belongs to a study of follicular helper T cells after annual influenza vaccination. Findings of the study overall: Undersampling of larger non-cTfh compartments could not be excluded.

The CDR3 is 12 residues long. The V and J ends lost 0 bases and 3 bases respectively, with 3 bases between them. Germline CDR1 and CDR2: SGHRS and YFSETQ. Described time point: 2014-2015 season, pre-vaccination. The chain combines TRBV5-1 with TRBJ2-5; D gene uncertain. The sequence came from an adult who received the influenza vaccine. The sample consisted of CXCR5- memory CD4+ T cells sorted from blood, taken on the day of influenza vaccination. The CDR3 sequence: CASSLGEETQYF. The CDR3 DNA reads TGCGCCAGCAGCTTGGGAGAAGAGACCCAGTACTTC.